This record concerns one T cell receptor beta chain sequence. The antigen remains unidentified. This CDR3 spans 12 amino acids. Per the germline V gene, CDR1 is SGHRS and CDR2 is YFSETQ. Trimming shortened V by 10 bases and J by 1 base, and 11 bases separated the two germline ends. The data belong to a study of response to subunit inactivated influenza vaccine. Study conclusions and caveats: Authors suggested few new T cells are recruited by each seasonal influenza vaccination.

Using its own MiXCR run on the RT-PCR reads, TCRdb lists one record per CDR3 protein. The profile shows some 520,000 distinct CDR3 sequences, 15% to 20% of them singletons. The sequenced sample was CD4+ T cells sorted from PBMCs, obtained less than 30 months after vaccination. The V and J genes are TRBV5-1 and TRBJ1-1; no clear D. The sequence was obtained from a man between 50 and 69 years old who received an inactivated influenza vaccine. The CDR3 DNA follows: TGCGCCTCACGGAGAGAGAACACTGAAGCTTTCTTT. Translated: CASRRENTEAFF.